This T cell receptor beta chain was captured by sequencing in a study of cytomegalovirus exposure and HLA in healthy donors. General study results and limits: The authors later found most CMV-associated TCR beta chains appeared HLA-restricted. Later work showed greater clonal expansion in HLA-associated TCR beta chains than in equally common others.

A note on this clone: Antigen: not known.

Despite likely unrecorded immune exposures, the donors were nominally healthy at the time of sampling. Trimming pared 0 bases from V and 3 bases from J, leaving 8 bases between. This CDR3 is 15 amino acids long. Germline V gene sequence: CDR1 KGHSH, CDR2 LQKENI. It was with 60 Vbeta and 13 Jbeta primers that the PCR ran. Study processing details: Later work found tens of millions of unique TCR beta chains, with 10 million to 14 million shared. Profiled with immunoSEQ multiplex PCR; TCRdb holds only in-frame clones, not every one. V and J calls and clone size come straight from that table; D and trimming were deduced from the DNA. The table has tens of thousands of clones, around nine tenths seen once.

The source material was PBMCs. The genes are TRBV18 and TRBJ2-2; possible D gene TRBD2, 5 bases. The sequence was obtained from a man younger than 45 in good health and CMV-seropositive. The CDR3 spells CASSPPMRDTGELFF. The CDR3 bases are TGTGCCAGCTCACCACCGATGCGGGACACCGGGGAGCTGTTTTTT. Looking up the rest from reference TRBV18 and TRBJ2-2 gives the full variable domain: NAGVMQNPRHLVRRRGQEARLRCSPMKGHSHVYWYRQLPEEGLKFMVYLQKENIIDESGMPKERFSAEFPKEGPSILRIQQVVRGDSAAYFCASSPPMRDTGELFFGEGSRLTVL.